This entry lists 13 T cell receptor beta chains sequenced from one sample in a study of T cells in narcolepsy. Clones were sequenced by immunoSEQ multiplex PCR, and TCRdb holds only the in-frame ones, with some missing. The table records 28,000 or so clones, roughly 82% of them present only once. What was sequenced was CD45RA- memory CD4+ T cells from PBMCs. These TCRs come from a human donor with narcolepsy.

The rearrangement uses TRBV5-1 and TRBJ1-1, with a weak D call TRBD1 (5 bases). The V gene lost 4 bases and the J gene lost 3 bases, with 19 bases spanning the gap. CDR1 is SGHRS, CDR2 YFSETQ, per germline. This CDR3 is built from 16 residues. In DNA form, the CDR3 reads TGCGCCAGCAGCCGTGAGGGGATTGGCAGGGACACTGAAGCTTTCTTT. It yields the protein CASSREGIGRDTEAFF.

The V call is TRBV5-6, the J call TRBJ1-2; perhaps TRBD1 as D (6 bases). CDR3 size: 15 residues. V lost 5 bases to trimming and J lost 0 bases, with 14 bases between them. The germline V gene encodes CDR1 SGHDT and CDR2 YYEEEE. The CDR3, as DNA: TGTGCCAGCAGGGCCTTGACAGGAGCTAACTATGGCTACACCTTC. Residues: CASRALTGANYGYTF.

This clone has a handful of counts. J is TRBJ2-7 and V is TRBV19, with 7 nucleotides matching TRBD2. This CDR3 contains 12 residues. Germline V CDR1 and CDR2: LNHDA, SQIVND (reference sequence). V dropped 3 bases and J dropped 4; count of bases not matched to a gene: 0. CDR3: CASSMGGYEQYF. The CDR3 DNA follows: TGTGCCAGTAGTATGGGAGGGTACGAGCAGTACTTC.

V is TRBV5-4 and J is TRBJ1-1, with 12 bases that match TRBD1. Germline lookup yields CDR1 SGHNT and CDR2 YYREEE (reference sequence). CDR3 length: 15 residues. The V gene end was trimmed by 4 bases and the J gene end by 2 bases; junction bases not matched to a gene: 3. The CDR3 DNA follows: TGTGCCAGCAGCGAGGGACAGGGGGCAAACACTGAAGCTTTCTTT. It yields the protein CASSEGQGANTEAFF.

The chain employs TRBV7-2 and TRBJ2-7; perhaps TRBD1 as D (6 bases). The CDR3 covers 15 residues. CDR1 and CDR2 (germline): SGHTA, FQGNSA. V dropped 5 bases and J dropped 2 bases, with 16 bases sitting between them. The CDR3 nucleotides read TGTGCCAGCAGCCCGAGACGGGACAAGACCTACGAGCAGTACTTC. Its protein is CASSPRRDKTYEQYF.

The chain links TRBV6-6 to TRBJ1-6; 9 bases are shared with TRBD1. J lost 7 bases, V lost 2 bases, and 3 bases had no gene match. CDR1 and CDR2 (germline): MNHNY, SVGAGI (reference sequence). This CDR3 contains 15 residues. CDR3 protein: CASSYTGQGNSPLHF. CDR3 bases: TGTGCCAGCAGTTACACTGGACAGGGGAATTCACCCCTCCACTTT.

This clone came up a few times. The chain combines TRBV5-4 with TRBJ2-1, with TRBD2 matching 8 bases. CDR1 is SGHNT and CDR2 is YYREEE in the germline V gene (reference sequence). Trimming removed 1 base from V and 4 bases from J; junction bases left unmatched: 10. The CDR3 is 17 amino acids. CDR3 loop: CASSLSASGRSYNEQFF. DNA of the CDR3: TGTGCCAGCAGCTTGTCGGCCAGCGGGAGAAGTTACAATGAGCAGTTCTTC.

The gene calls are TRBV18 and TRBJ2-3, with a possible D match to TRBD2 (6 bases). Germline CDR1 and CDR2: KGHSH and LQKENI. Trimming shortened V by 6 bases and J by 5 bases, and 18 bases separated the two germline ends. This CDR3 is built from 15 residues. Here the CDR3 DNA reads TGTGCCAGCTCGAAAGGGCGGGGCTTGGGAGATACGCAGTATTTT. Protein: CASSKGRGLGDTQYF.

The rearrangement links TRBV20-1 to TRBJ1-1, with D uncertain. Germline CDR1 reads DFQATT; CDR2 reads SNEGSKA (reference sequence). The CDR3 runs 11 residues. V gave up 6 bases and J gave up 5 bases, with 10 bases separating them. CDR3 sequence reads: CSAHGRTEAFF. CDR3 bases: TGCAGTGCACACGGGAGGACTGAAGCTTTCTTT.

The rearrangement joins TRBV7-2 to TRBJ2-1; 7 nucleotides match TRBD2. This CDR3 comprises 14 residues. From germline, CDR1 is SGHTA and CDR2 FQGNSA. V was pared by 5 bases and J by 10 bases, with 11 bases of the junction left unmatched. DNA for the CDR3: TGTGCCAGCAGCCCAGATGCGGGGAGGGCCGAGCAGTTCTTC. This codes for CASSPDAGRAEQFF. Combining the CDR3 with reference TRBV7-2 and TRBJ2-1 gives the whole variable domain GAGVSQSPSNKVTEKGKDVELRCDPISGHTALYWYRQSLGQGLEFLIYFQGNSAPDKSGLPSDRFSAERTGGSVSTLTIQRTQQEDSAVYLCASSPDAGRAEQFFGPGTRLTVL.

The chain employs TRBV28 and TRBJ2-5, with 8 bases identical to TRBD2. Judging by the DNA end, TRBJ2-7 fits better; the J call may be wrong. Germline V CDR1 and CDR2: MDHEN, SYDVKM. This CDR3 contains 16 residues. This chain's CDR3 is CASSTLTSGLSYEQYF. For the CDR3, the DNA is TGTGCCAGCAGTACCCTTACTAGCGGCCTTTCCTACGAGCAGTACTTC.

The chain recombines TRBV15 with TRBJ2-7, with TRBD1 matching over 7 bases. J lost 3 bases, V lost 1 base, and 3 bases had no gene match. The CDR3 has 14 residues. Germline values: CDR1 LNHNV, CDR2 YYDKDF (reference sequence). In DNA form, the CDR3 reads TGTGCCACCAGCAGAGCGGGACAGAACTACGAGCAGTACTTC. Protein product: CATSRAGQNYEQYF.

The chain uses TRBV4-1 and TRBJ2-3; D is perhaps TRBD1 (5 bases). The V and J ends lost 1 base and 2 bases respectively, with 7 bases between them. Germline V lookup: CDR1 MGHRA, CDR2 YSYEKL. The CDR3 is 14 amino acids. The DNA for the CDR3 is TGCGCCAGCAGCCAAGGACAGTTCACAGATACGCAGTATTTT. Translated, it gives CASSQGQFTDTQYF.